This TCR beta chain derives from a study of shared clonotypes between healthy human individuals (dated by TCRdb to about 2020). As for the study more broadly: A couple of women and three men aged 18 to 49 years were included in the cohort. The study deeply sequenced blood TCR repertoires of several healthy adults to estimate repertoire size and the extent of clonotype sharing between individuals. Libraries were prepared and TCR repertoires were sequenced by different laboratories using diverse techniques, in order to increase sequencing depth and limit assay-specific biases. Each donor's leukapheresis produced roughly between roughly 0.85 and 10 billion PBMCs. For each donor, CD4 naive and CD4 memory were each given three plates, CD8 naive was given two plates, and CD8 memory was given one plate.

CDR1 MNHEY and CDR2 SVGAGI were looked up in the germline V gene. The CDR3 measures 14 amino acids from cysteine to phenylalanine. Left in the record is the CDR3 DNA by itself, 42 bases read in frame from the first base. Trimming takes 2 bases from V and 0 bases from J, and the germline ends sit 4 bases apart. TCR CDR3 regions were amplified from genomic DNA by multiplex PCR using the deep immunoSEQ assay. Extracted genomic DNA from each cell subset was distributed evenly across all wells of several immunoSEQ 96-well plates, and each plate was treated as a replicate. For sorted subsets, each replicate PCR was loaded with 200 ng genomic DNA, equivalent to 30,000 to 35,000 T cell genomes. Purified libraries were quantified with a Qubit 3.0 fluorometer, sized on a Bioanalyzer 2100, and re-quantified with the KAPA Library Quantification kit. Every immunoSEQ 96-well plate was sequenced on a separate single-read 150-cycle Illumina NextSeq 550 flow cell. The authors processed their data as follows. Because the immunoSEQ output held only junctional sequences and lacked quality scores, the filtering could not match the filtering applied to full-length reads. To assign V/J genes and CDR3, sequences were annotated against IMGT germline references using PyIR, a Python wrapper for IgBLAST v1.9. Reads were filtered out if the reads had weak V/J assignments (E-value above 1e-6), no CDR3, stop codons, out-of-frame junctions, or ambiguous translated residues. V3J clonotypes were defined as sequences sharing the same inferred V gene, J gene, and CDR3 amino acid sequence. The percentage overlap between two repertoires was calculated by dividing the number of shared unique clonotypes by the size of the smaller repertoire. RTK rarefaction, the Chao1 estimator, and Recon v2.1 estimates of unobserved clonotypes were used to assess repertoire richness. Generation probabilities for all TCRbeta clonotypes obtained by the gDNA method from a few donors were computed using OLGA. This is the immuneACCESS table as TCRdb keeps it, with only in-frame sequences that have V and J called. A part of the clones is gone; compared with another copy, unresolved V genes explain less than half, and the rest is unexplained. That table supplies the V and J calls and clone size; D and trimming were determined from the DNA. The sample table lists roughly 530,000 clones, 95% to 97% of them with a count of one. Of the sample, about 0.064% falls within the top ten clones.

Overall study results and their limits: Naive subsets generally had larger estimated clonotype richness than memory subsets did. Even with the large sequencing depth, rarefaction of the sorted-subset datasets indicated that sequencing was incomplete. About 4.5% of naive CD4, 3% to 3.5% of naive CD8, approximately 2.2% of memory CD4, and about 0.4% of memory CD8 clonotypes were shared across several donors. Sampling was restricted to blood, and TCR repertoires in tissue are likely to differ from TCR repertoires in blood. Compared with non-shared clonotypes, the clonotypes found in all four sorted-subset donors had higher generation probabilities. Because the study included a small number of donors, the genetic and exposure-history diversity represented was limited. Pairwise subsampling indicated that sequencing depth was expected to affect the degree of clonotype sharing among donors.

For this clone: Its antigen remains undetermined. Base qualities are not at hand, and no much larger clone is one base apart.

Donors were healthy HIV-negative adults with no recently reported acute infections or vaccinations. Every donor was a Caucasian adult living in Nashville, Tennessee, USA. CD4+ T cells were enriched through magnetic negative selection, after which naive cells were positively selected on CD45RA and the remaining negative fraction served as the memory subset. Blood was obtained by leukapheresis, after which PBMCs were separated by Ficoll-Histopaque density gradient centrifugation and cryopreserved in liquid nitrogen vapor phase. Analytical flow cytometry was used to check the purity and quantity of each magnetically sorted T cell population. Each sorted fraction had its genomic DNA isolated and then quantified by UV absorbance on a Nanodrop 2000c.

The source is a woman aged 30 to 39 in good health. This receptor chain uses TRBV6-5 and TRBJ1-4, with the D gene not clear enough to name. Sequencing input: naive CD4+ T cells sorted from blood. The cell subset or site label corresponds to: CD45RA+ positively selected. The CDR3: CASSYTATNEKLFF. The bases read TGTGCCAGCAGTTACACAGCAACTAATGAAAAACTGTTTTTT.